This TCR beta chain appears in the sequencing data of a study of T-cell memory formation after mild COVID-19. Study-wide results and limits: Nothing showed for sure that second-wave clones peaking on day 37 were SARS-CoV-2 specific.

TCRdb fed the 5' RACE reads into MiXCR, producing one record per CDR3 protein. Of around 450,000 distinct CDR3 sequences in the sample, 24% were seen once. A note on this clonotype: Antigen unknown.

Trimming removed 5 bases at V and 11 bases at J, with 19 bases between. Per germline, CDR1 DFQATT and CDR2 SNEGSKA (reference sequence). The CDR3 contains 13 residues. Sequencing was performed on PBMCs or a T cell subset sorted from them (not recorded which). The chain links TRBV20-1 to TRBJ2-1; TRBD2 is a possible D gene (5 bases). This TCR derives from an adult woman who had mild COVID-19 (a few samples of this study predate the infection). Cell type and time point are not known. In DNA form, the CDR3 reads TGCAGTGCTGACTCTAATGAGGGTTCGAAGCAGTTCTTC. This translates into CSADSNEGSKQFF.